Shown below are 26 T cell receptor beta chains from a single sample sequenced in a study of graft-versus-host responses after intestinal transplantation. Generated by immunoSEQ multiplex PCR, the TCRdb table keeps only in-frame clones and is missing some. The table includes around 71,000 clones, around 95% detected once. Their recognized antigens are unknown. Sequencing was performed on unstimulated CD8+ T cells sorted from spleen or lymph node cells, taken before intestinal transplant. These receptors all come from a human donor who received an intestinal transplant.

V gene TRBV5-8 combines with J gene TRBJ2-1, with 7 bases that match TRBD2. The CDR3 is 12 amino acids. Per the germline V gene, CDR1 is SGHTS and CDR2 is YDEGEE. V gave up 1 base and J gave up 8 bases; unmatched junction bases: 0. In DNA, the CDR3 is TGTGCCAGCAGCTTGACTAGCGATGAGCAGTTCTTC. This sequence encodes CASSLTSDEQFF.

The rearrangement links TRBV5-1 to TRBJ2-3; D remains ambiguous. The CDR3 has 11 amino acids. V gave up 1 base and J gave up 7 bases, with 4 bases separating them. Germline CDR1 reads SGHRS; CDR2 reads YFSETQ. The CDR3 DNA sequence: TGCGCCAGCAGCTTGAGGAATACGCAGTATTTT. Encoded protein: CASSLRNTQYF.

In the case of this clone: The same CDR3 arises from other DNA sequences in this sample as well. This chain uses TRBV4-2 with TRBJ2-1; 11 nucleotides line up with TRBD2. Germline V lookup: CDR1 LGHNA, CDR2 YNFKEQ. Germline trimming cut 3 bases from V and 7 bases from J; bases unmatched to any gene: 11. The CDR3 sequence is 17 residues long. The CDR3 sequence is CASSHLGLAGGGNEQFF. In DNA, the CDR3 is TGTGCCAGCAGCCACCTCGGGCTAGCGGGAGGTGGGAATGAGCAGTTCTTC.

J is TRBJ1-2 and V is TRBV6-5, with 9 bases that match TRBD1. The CDR3 is 15 amino acids. Germline trimming cut 1 base from V and 5 bases from J; bases unmatched to any gene: 5. CDR1 and CDR2 from the germline V gene are MNHEY and SVGAGI. The CDR3 DNA sequence: TGTGCCAGCAGTTACTTCGGACAGGGGTTTTATGGCTACACCTTC. Residues: CASSYFGQGFYGYTF.

This CDR3 reads CATGRSGVANEKLFF. CDR3 in DNA: TGTGCCACTGGGAGGTCGGGGGTTGCTAATGAAAAACTGTTTTTT. This chain uses TRBV2 with TRBJ1-4; maybe TRBD1 (5 bases). There are 15 residues in the CDR3. Germline CDR1 is SNHLY and CDR2 is FYNNEI. V lost 10 bases to trimming and J lost 3 bases, with 18 bases between them.

This rearrangement joins TRBV19 to TRBJ2-7, with 8 bases lining up with TRBD1. The germline V gene has CDR1 LNHDA and CDR2 SQIVND (reference sequence). This CDR3 region has 13 residues. The V gene end was trimmed by 10 bases and the J gene end by 2 bases; junction bases not matched to a gene: 7. The CDR3 region has the DNA TGTGCCACCCAACAGGGGGGACCCTACGAGCAGTACTTC. Its protein product is CATQQGGPYEQYF. The full variable domain, in which reference TRBV19 and TRBJ2-7 provide the parts outside the CDR3, is DGGITQSPKYLFRKEGQNVTLSCEQNLNHDAMYWYRQDPGQGLRLIYYSQIVNDFQKGDIAEGYSVSREKKESFPLTVTSAQKNPTAFYLCATQQGGPYEQYFGPGTRLTVT.

The J gene is TRBJ2-7, the V gene TRBV7-7; D might be TRBD2 (5 bases). Germline CDR1 SSHAT, CDR2 FNYEAQ (reference sequence). The CDR3 sequence is 15 residues long. Trimming removed 0 bases from V and 0 bases from J, with 9 bases in between. CDR3 loop: CASSLAYGNSYEQYF. The CDR3, as DNA: TGTGCCAGCAGCTTAGCGTACGGGAACTCCTACGAGCAGTACTTC.

This clone has a single count. The chain employs TRBV27 and TRBJ2-7; TRBD1 matches at 8 bases. There are 16 residues in the CDR3. Germline V CDR1 and CDR2: MNHEY, SMNVEV (reference sequence). V gave up 5 bases and J gave up 3 bases; unmatched junction bases: 12. CDR3 bases: TGTGCCAGCAGTCCCTTCGACAGGGGAGTTAACTACGAGCAGTACTTC. This gives the protein CASSPFDRGVNYEQYF.

The V call is TRBV4-1, the J call TRBJ1-1, with a tentative D call TRBD1 (5 bases). The CDR3 is made up of 16 amino acids. V lost 3 bases and J 5 bases, leaving 19 bases between the germline ends. Germline assignment: CDR1 MGHRA and CDR2 YSYEKL. CDR3 loop: CASSHTPATEGTEAFF. The CDR3 region has the DNA TGCGCCAGCAGCCATACCCCCGCGACGGAGGGGACTGAAGCTTTCTTT.

J is TRBJ2-3 and V is TRBV7-9, with 12 bases that match TRBD1. V was clipped by 5 bases and J by 2 bases; unmatched bases: 8. This CDR3 region has 17 residues. The germline CDR1 and CDR2 sequences are SEHNR and FQNEAQ (reference sequence). The CDR3 reads CASSTGTGGGVTDTQYF. The CDR3 DNA reads TGTGCCAGCAGCACCGGGACAGGGGGCGGGGTCACAGATACGCAGTATTTT.

The gene calls are TRBV13 and TRBJ2-7, with 11 bases identical to TRBD2. Looked up from germline, CDR1 is PRHDT and CDR2 is FYEKMQ (reference sequence). This CDR3 comprises 16 residues. The trim removed 5 bases at V and 1 base at J, leaving 7 bases unmatched. Written as DNA, the CDR3 is TGTGCCAGCAGCCCGCCGGGACTAGCGGTTTCCTACGAGCAGTACTTC. Translating gives CASSPPGLAVSYEQYF.

V is TRBV11-2 and J is TRBJ2-3; 8 bases are shared with TRBD1. Germline lookup yields CDR1 SGHAT and CDR2 FQNNGV. The CDR3 spans 16 residues. After removal of 6 bases from V and 6 bases from J, the junction contained 14 bases not matched to a gene. For the CDR3, the DNA is TGTGCCAGCAGAAAAAGTTGGGACAGGTCAAACGATACGCAGTATTTT. This codes for CASRKSWDRSNDTQYF.

This clone was seen only once. The genes are TRBV2 and TRBJ2-1, with D perhaps matching TRBD2 (5 bases). The CDR3 runs to 13 residues. Germline-derived CDR1 and CDR2 are SNHLY and FYNNEI. V dropped 8 bases and J dropped 5 bases, with 13 bases sitting between them. The CDR3 nucleotides read TGTGCCAGCGCCGAGGGAAGAAACAATGAGCAGTTCTTC. Protein product: CASAEGRNNEQFF. The full variable domain, with the rest looked up from reference TRBV2 and TRBJ2-1, is EPEVTQTPSHQVTQMGQEVILRCVPISNHLYFYWYRQILGQKVEFLVSFYNNEISEKSEIFDDQFSVERPDGSNFTLKIRSTKLEDSAMYFCASAEGRNNEQFFGPGTRLTVL.

The chain has TRBV30 and TRBJ1-5; D unclear. The CDR3 is made up of 14 amino acids. The V gene's germline CDR1 is GTSNPN and CDR2 SVGIG (reference sequence). V was pared by 0 bases and J by 5 bases, with 11 bases between. The CDR3 reads CAWSVYGKDQPQHF. The CDR3 nucleotides read TGTGCCTGGAGTGTATATGGTAAGGATCAGCCCCAGCATTTT.

This rearrangement joins TRBV25-1 to TRBJ2-7, with a weak D call TRBD1 (6 bases). Germline values: CDR1 MGHDK, CDR2 SYGVNS. The V end was cut by 5 bases, the J end by 3 bases, with 20 bases between. The CDR3 extends over 16 amino acids. CDR3 region: CASSSTTGTFNYEQYF. CDR3 sequence (DNA): TGTGCCAGCAGTTCCACTACCGGGACATTTAACTACGAGCAGTACTTC.

The rearrangement links TRBV6-5 to TRBJ1-1, with D unclear. Looked up from germline, CDR1 is MNHEY and CDR2 is SVGAGI. V was pared by 6 bases and J by 2 bases, with 7 bases between. The CDR3 has 12 residues. The CDR3 is CASRNPNTEAFF. CDR3 coding DNA: TGTGCCAGCAGGAACCCTAACACTGAAGCTTTCTTT.

The chain is built from TRBV5-4 and TRBJ2-4; D gene uncertain. The ends were cut back, 0 bases at V and 8 bases at J, with 12 bases in the middle. This CDR3 spans 14 amino acids. CDR1 SGHNT and CDR2 YYREEE come from the germline V gene (reference sequence). As DNA, the CDR3 is TGTGCCAGCAGCTTGGGGTCAGGTCAAGACATTCAGTACTTC. Its protein product is CASSLGSGQDIQYF.

In DNA form, the CDR3 reads TGTGCCAGCAGGACTAGCCCGAACACCGGGGAGCTGTTTTTT. This translates into CASRTSPNTGELFF. V is TRBV6-6 and J is TRBJ2-2, with TRBD2 matching over 7 bases. V was clipped by 6 bases and J by 0 bases; unmatched bases: 1. Germline CDR1 is MNHNY and CDR2 is SVGAGI (reference sequence). The CDR3 spans 14 residues.

This chain connects TRBV11-2 to TRBJ2-7; D call uncertain. Germline CDR1 SGHAT, CDR2 FQNNGV. V was shortened by 0 bases and J by 3 bases, with 6 bases between the two germline ends. The CDR3 is 13 amino acids. CDR3 loop: CASSLDLLYEQYF. The CDR3 coding sequence is TGTGCCAGCAGCTTAGACCTCCTCTACGAGCAGTACTTC.

The chain employs TRBV7-9 and TRBJ1-3, with a weak D call TRBD1 (6 bases). Trimming removed 5 bases at V and 2 bases at J, with 13 bases between. This CDR3 region has 15 residues. Germline lookup yields CDR1 SEHNR and CDR2 FQNEAQ (reference sequence). CDR3 sequence: CASSVDSRAGNTIYF. The DNA of the CDR3 is TGTGCCAGCAGCGTGGACAGTCGTGCTGGAAACACCATATATTTT.

The V and J genes are TRBV2 and TRBJ1-1, with D maybe TRBD1 (5 bases). The germline V gene encodes CDR1 SNHLY and CDR2 FYNNEI. The CDR3 consists of 16 residues. Trimming left V 5 bases short and J 3 bases short, with 19 bases between. The CDR3 here is CASSLPDSALYTEAFF. The DNA for the CDR3 is TGTGCCAGCAGTCTACCCGACAGTGCGCTTTACACTGAAGCTTTCTTT.

This chain links TRBV6-5 with TRBJ1-5; no clear D. Trimming removed 0 bases at V and 2 bases at J, with 11 bases between. CDR3 length: 16 residues. The germline V gene has CDR1 MNHEY and CDR2 SVGAGI. This CDR3 reads CASSYSFGPGNQPQHF. The CDR3, as DNA: TGTGCCAGCAGTTACTCGTTCGGTCCGGGCAATCAGCCCCAGCATTTT.

The chain is built from TRBV30 and TRBJ2-5; 7 bases align to TRBD2. Germline loops: CDR1 GTSNPN, CDR2 SVGIG (reference sequence). Losses at the gene ends were 5 bases for V and 1 base for J; bases not matched to a gene: 10. CDR3 size: 15 residues. The CDR3 loop is CAWARRREGQETQYF. The CDR3 nucleotides are TGTGCCTGGGCTAGAAGGAGGGAGGGCCAAGAGACCCAGTACTTC.

The chain joins TRBV6-6 to TRBJ1-1; D unclear. With 0 bases removed from V and 9 bases from J, the gap between germline ends came to 8 bases. Germline V gene lookup returns CDR1 MNHNY and CDR2 SVGAGI (reference sequence). This CDR3 has 12 residues. The CDR3 reads CASSYSIPKAFF. DNA for the CDR3: TGTGCCAGCAGTTACTCTATCCCCAAAGCTTTCTTT.

V usage is TRBV7-9 and J usage is TRBJ1-4; D not resolved. The V gene's germline CDR1 is SEHNR and CDR2 FQNEAQ (reference sequence). The CDR3 is 13 residues long. V dropped 8 bases and J dropped 0 bases, with 7 bases sitting between them. CDR3 coding DNA: TGTGCCAGCGGTGGGGCAACTAATGAAAAACTGTTTTTT. Translation gives CASGGATNEKLFF. The complete variable domain, with remaining parts taken from reference TRBV7-9 and TRBJ1-4, reads DTGVSQNPRHKITKRGQNVTFRCDPISEHNRLYWYRQTLGQGPEFLTYFQNEAQLEKSRLLSDRFSAERPKGSFSTLEIQRTEQGDSAMYLCASGGATNEKLFFGSGTQLSVL.

This sequence joins TRBV10-2 and TRBJ1-2, with 7 bases matching TRBD1. The J segment lost 7 bases and the V segment lost 3 bases, leaving 5 bases of the junction unmatched. Germline CDR1 is WSHSY and CDR2 is SAAADI. CDR3 length: 13 residues. The CDR3 sequence is CASSDLGDSGYTF. DNA for the CDR3: TGCGCCAGCAGTGATCTAGGGGACAGTGGCTACACCTTC.